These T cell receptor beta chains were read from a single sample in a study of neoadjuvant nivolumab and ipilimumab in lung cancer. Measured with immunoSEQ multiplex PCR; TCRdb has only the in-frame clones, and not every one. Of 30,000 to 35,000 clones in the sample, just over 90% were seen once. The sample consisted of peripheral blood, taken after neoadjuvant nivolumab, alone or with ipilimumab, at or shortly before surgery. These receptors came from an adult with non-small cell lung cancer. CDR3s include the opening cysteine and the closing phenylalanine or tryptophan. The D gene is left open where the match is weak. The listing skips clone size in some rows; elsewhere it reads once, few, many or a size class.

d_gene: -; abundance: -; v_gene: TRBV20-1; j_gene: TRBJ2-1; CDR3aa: CSALWGNEQFF; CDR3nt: TGCAGTGCTCTTTGGGGGAATGAGCAGTTCTTC
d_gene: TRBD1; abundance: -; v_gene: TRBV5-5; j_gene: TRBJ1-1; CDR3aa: CASSFMWDRGTEAFF; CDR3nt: TGTGCCAGCAGCTTTATGTGGGACAGGGGCACTGAAGCTTTCTTT
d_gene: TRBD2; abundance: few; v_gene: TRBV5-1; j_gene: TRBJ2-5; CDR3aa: CASSKTSGQETQYF; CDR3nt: TGCGCCAGCAGCAAGACTAGCGGACAAGAGACCCAGTACTTC
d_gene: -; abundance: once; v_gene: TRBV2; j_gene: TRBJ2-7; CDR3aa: CASSEADGVEQYF; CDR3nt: TGTGCCAGCAGTGAAGCCGACGGGGTCGAGCAGTACTTC
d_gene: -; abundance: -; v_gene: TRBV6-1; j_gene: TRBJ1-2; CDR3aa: CASTSGANYGYTF; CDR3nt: TGTGCCAGCACCTCGGGAGCTAACTATGGCTACACCTTC
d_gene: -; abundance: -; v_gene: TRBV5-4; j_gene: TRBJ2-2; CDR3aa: CASSSRITRGHGELFF; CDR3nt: TGTGCCAGCAGCTCAAGAATTACACGTGGTCACGGGGAGCTGTTTTTT
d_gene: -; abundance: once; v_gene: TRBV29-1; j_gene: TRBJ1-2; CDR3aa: CSVEVNYGYTF; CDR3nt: TGCAGCGTTGAAGTAAACTATGGCTACACCTTC
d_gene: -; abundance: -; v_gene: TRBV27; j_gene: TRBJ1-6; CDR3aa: CASSLSFGSSSPLHF; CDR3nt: TGTGCCAGCAGTTTAAGTTTTGGGTCTTCTTCACCCCTCCACTTT
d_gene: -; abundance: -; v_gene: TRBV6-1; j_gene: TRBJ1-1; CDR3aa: CASSEAWGMNTEAFF; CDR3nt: TGTGCCAGCAGTGAAGCTTGGGGCATGAACACTGAAGCTTTCTTT
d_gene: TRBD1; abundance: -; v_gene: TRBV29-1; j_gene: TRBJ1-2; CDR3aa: CSVEDLTGDVYGYTF; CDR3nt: TGCAGCGTTGAAGATCTGACAGGGGACGTCTATGGCTACACCTTC
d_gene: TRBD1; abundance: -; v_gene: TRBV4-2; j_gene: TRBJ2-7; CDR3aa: CASSQGWDSSYEQYF; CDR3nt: TGTGCCAGCAGCCAAGGCTGGGACAGCTCCTACGAGCAGTACTTC
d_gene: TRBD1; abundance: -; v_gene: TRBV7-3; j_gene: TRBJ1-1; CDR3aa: CASSSRRHRGASTEAFF; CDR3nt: TGTGCCAGCAGCTCCCGTAGGCACAGGGGCGCCAGCACTGAAGCTTTCTTT
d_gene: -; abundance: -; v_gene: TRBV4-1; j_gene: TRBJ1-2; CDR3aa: CASSEPASYGYTF; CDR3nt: TGCGCCAGCAGCGAGCCCGCAAGCTATGGCTACACCTTC
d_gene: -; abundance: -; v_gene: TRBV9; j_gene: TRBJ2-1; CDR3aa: CASSNQGGVHNEQFF; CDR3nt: TGTGCCAGCAGCAACCAGGGGGGCGTCCACAATGAGCAGTTCTTC
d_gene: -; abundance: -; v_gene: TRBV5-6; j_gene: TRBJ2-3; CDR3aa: CASSLRGLEEGAGTDTQYF; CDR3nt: TGTGCCAGCAGCCTGAGGGGGCTAGAGGAGGGCGCGGGCACAGATACGCAGTATTTT
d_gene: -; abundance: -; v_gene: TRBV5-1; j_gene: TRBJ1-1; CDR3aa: CASSLVRGHTEAFF; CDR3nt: TGCGCCAGCAGCTTGGTTCGGGGGCATACTGAAGCTTTCTTT
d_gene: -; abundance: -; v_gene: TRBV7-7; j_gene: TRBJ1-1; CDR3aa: CASSQSTDTEAFF; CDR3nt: TGTGCCAGCAGCCAAAGTACGGACACTGAAGCTTTCTTT
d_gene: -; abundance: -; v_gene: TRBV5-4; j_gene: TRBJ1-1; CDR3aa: CASSLSVNTEAFF; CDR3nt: TGTGCCAGCAGCTTGTCAGTGAACACTGAAGCTTTCTTT
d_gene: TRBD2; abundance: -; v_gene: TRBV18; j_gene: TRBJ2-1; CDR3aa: CASSRLAGDNEQFF; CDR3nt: TGTGCCAGCTCACGGCTAGCGGGGGACAATGAGCAGTTCTTC
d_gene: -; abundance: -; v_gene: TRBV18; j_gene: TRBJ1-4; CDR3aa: CASSPSNTPTNEKLFF; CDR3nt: TGTGCCAGCTCACCATCTAATACTCCAACTAATGAAAAACTGTTTTTT
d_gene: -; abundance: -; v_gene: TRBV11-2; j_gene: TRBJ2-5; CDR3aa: CASSRNQETQYF; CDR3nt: TGTGCCAGCAGCCGTAATCAAGAGACCCAGTACTTC
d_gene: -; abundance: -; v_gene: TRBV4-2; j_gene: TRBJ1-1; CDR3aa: CASSQEWTGAFF; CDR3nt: TGTGCCAGCAGCCAAGAATGGACTGGGGCTTTCTTT
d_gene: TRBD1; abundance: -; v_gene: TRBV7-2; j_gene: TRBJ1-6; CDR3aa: CASSLVQGAGSPLHF; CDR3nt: TGTGCCAGCAGCTTAGTTCAGGGGGCCGGTTCACCCCTCCACTTT
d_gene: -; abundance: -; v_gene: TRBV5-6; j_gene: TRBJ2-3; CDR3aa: CASSLGLGTGSTDTQYF; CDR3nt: TGTGCCAGCAGCTTAGGGTTGGGGACTGGCAGCACAGATACGCAGTATTTT
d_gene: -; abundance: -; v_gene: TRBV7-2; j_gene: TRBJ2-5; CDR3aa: CASSQEETQYF; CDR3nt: TGTGCCAGCAGCCAAGAAGAGACCCAGTACTTC
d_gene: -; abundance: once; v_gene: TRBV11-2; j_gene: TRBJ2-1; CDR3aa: CASTRRGGVLDEQFF; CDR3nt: TGTGCCAGCACCCGGCGGGGCGGGGTCTTGGATGAGCAGTTCTTC